Presented here are 6 T cell receptor beta chains from one specimen sequenced in a study of blood T cell repertoires in COVID-19. Assay used: immunoSEQ multiplex PCR; TCRdb lists only in-frame clones, some missing. In the table there are approximately 170,000 clones, 70% to 90% of which are singletons. Sequencing used peripheral blood. These receptors all stem from a woman over 75 in a cohort sampled during active or convalescent COVID-19.

The J gene is TRBJ2-5, the V gene TRBV5-6; 8 bases map to TRBD1. V shed 3 bases, J shed 4 bases, and the junction held 5 bases outside the gene matches. The CDR3 length is 14 residues. CDR1 is SGHDT and CDR2 is YYEEEE in the germline V gene. CDR3 nucleotides: TGTGCCAGCAGCTCAGCCGGACAGGGAGAGACCCAGTACTTC. Residues: CASSSAGQGETQYF.

There are a few counts of this clone. V is TRBV10-2 and J is TRBJ1-3; D is unresolved. The V end was cut by 4 bases, the J end by 2 bases, with 6 bases between. This CDR3 has 13 residues. CDR1 is WSHSY and CDR2 is SAAADI in the germline V gene. CDR3 DNA: TGCGCCAGCAGTGTGGAGACTGGAAACACCATATATTTT. It encodes CASSVETGNTIYF.

This sequence joins TRBV5-1 and TRBJ2-1; 9 nucleotides align to TRBD1. Unmatched junction bases numbered 4, after V lost 4 bases and J lost 5 bases. In germline, CDR1 is SGHRS, CDR2 YFSETQ. The CDR3 consists of 14 residues. In nucleotides, the CDR3 is TGCGCCAGCAGCGAACGGACAGGGGACAATGAGCAGTTCTTC. Residues: CASSERTGDNEQFF.

This sequence joins TRBV7-2 and TRBJ2-7, with D perhaps matching TRBD1 (5 bases). The length of the CDR3 is 15 residues. Germline values: CDR1 SGHTA, CDR2 FQGNSA. The V gene lost 0 bases and the J gene lost 8 bases, with 17 bases spanning the gap. Here the CDR3 reads CASSLASAFRDQQYF. The CDR3 DNA follows: TGTGCCAGCAGCTTAGCCTCAGCATTCAGGGATCAGCAGTACTTC.

The chain is built from TRBV5-6 and TRBJ1-5; D ambiguous. Germline V gives CDR1 SGHDT, CDR2 YYEEEE. Trimming took 0 bases from V and 1 from J, leaving 11 bases between them. The CDR3 totals 16 residues. The CDR3 region is CASSLGPGRSNQPQHF. Written as DNA, the CDR3 is TGTGCCAGCAGCTTGGGGCCAGGCCGGAGCAATCAGCCCCAGCATTTT.

CDR3 nucleotide sequence: TGTGCCAGCAGTCTCGGACGGGGTACTGAAGCTTTCTTT. Encoded protein: CASSLGRGTEAFF. The V gene is TRBV28, the J gene TRBJ1-1; D not resolved. Trimming stripped 5 bases from V and 5 bases from J, with 12 bases between. Per germline, CDR1 MDHEN and CDR2 SYDVKM. This CDR3 has 13 amino acids.